These T cell receptor beta chains were read from a single sample in a study of cytomegalovirus exposure and HLA in healthy donors. Method: immunoSEQ multiplex PCR; TCRdb's copy keeps in-frame clones and lacks some. There are about 160,000 clones in the sample; approximately 80% occur only once, and under 2% lies in the top ten. Sequencing used PBMCs. These receptors were collected from a woman between 18 and 29 years old in good health and CMV-seronegative. Both conserved end residues are part of each CDR3. A D gene is named only where the DNA matches it firmly. Expanded clones get a size class; other rows say once, few or many, or leave the size out.

j_call clone_size d_call v_call cdr3_nt cdr3_aa
TRBJ1-2 NA TRBD1 TRBV2 TGTGCCAGCAGGGGAGAGGGACAGCCGACTTATGGCTACACCTTC CASRGEGQPTYGYTF
TRBJ2-7 NA NA TRBV19 TGTGCCAGTAGCCCGATGACTAGTCGCAAAGGTTACGAGCAGTACTTC CASSPMTSRKGYEQYF
TRBJ1-5 NA NA TRBV7-9 TGTGCCAGCAGCCCCTGGACAGAGGCTCAGCCCCAGCATTTT CASSPWTEAQPQHF
TRBJ1-5 NA NA TRBV2 TGTGCCAGCAGGGGGGAACAGGGCGGCAATCAGCCCCAGCATTTT CASRGEQGGNQPQHF
TRBJ2-2 NA TRBD1 TRBV28 TGTGCCAGCAGTCCTGGGACAGGAGCCGGGGAGCTGTTTTTT CASSPGTGAGELFF
TRBJ1-1 NA NA TRBV7-3 TGTGCCAGCAGCACCACTGCGAACACTGAAGCTTTCTTT CASSTTANTEAFF
TRBJ1-5 NA NA TRBV28 TGTGCCAGCAACCCCGCGGGGGGATGGAATCAGCCCCAGCATTTT CASNPAGGWNQPQHF
TRBJ1-4 NA NA TRBV7-9 TGTGCCAGCAGCTCCGGACAGACAACTAATGAAAAACTGTTTTTT CASSSGQTTNEKLFF
TRBJ2-7 NA TRBD1 TRBV13 TGTGCCAGCAGCCATCGCTTACAGGGGGCGTCCTACGAGCAGTACTTC CASSHRLQGASYEQYF
TRBJ2-1 NA TRBD2 TRBV2 TGTGCCAGCAGAAAATTAGCGGGAGCCTCCTACAATGAGCAGTTCTTC CASRKLAGASYNEQFF
TRBJ2-1 NA TRBD2 TRBV5-1 TGCGCCAGCAGCGTAACTAGCGGGATCAATGAGCAGTTCTTC CASSVTSGINEQFF
TRBJ2-1 NA TRBD2 TRBV2 TGTGCCAGCAGTGTCAGCGGGGGGGCCCATGAGCAGTTCTTC CASSVSGGAHEQFF
TRBJ1-1 NA NA TRBV29-1 TGCAGCGTTGCGCAGGGCAGCACGAACACTGAAGCTTTCTTT CSVAQGSTNTEAFF
TRBJ2-7 NA TRBD1 TRBV7-9 TGTGCCAGCAGCTCGGACCGGGACAGAGGCTACGAGCAGTACTTC CASSSDRDRGYEQYF
TRBJ2-3 NA TRBD2 TRBV28 TGTGCCAGCAGTTTATGGACTAGCGGGGTTGAGGATACGCAGTATTTT CASSLWTSGVEDTQYF
TRBJ2-1 NA TRBD1 TRBV5-1 TGCGCCAGCAGCGCCGGGACAGTTTATGGTGTCGATGAGCAGTTCTTC CASSAGTVYGVDEQFF
TRBJ2-5 NA TRBD2 TRBV11-1 TGTGCCAGCAGCCCGGGACTAGCGGGTCGGAGAGAGACCCAGTACTTC CASSPGLAGRRETQYF
TRBJ1-2 once NA TRBV2 TGTGCCAGCAGTGATTGGCCCAGGGCCAAAGGCTACACCTTC CASSDWPRAKGYTF
TRBJ2-6 NA NA TRBV7-2 TGTGCCAGCAGCTTAGCCCCCCTTTTCTCTGGGGCCAACGTCCTGACTTTC CASSLAPLFSGANVLTF
TRBJ1-3 NA NA TRBV6-1 TGTGCCAGCCGACTAAATTTCTCTGGAAACACCATATATTTT CASRLNFSGNTIYF
TRBJ1-2 once TRBD1 TRBV6-5 TGTGCCAGCAGTTACGGACAGGGGTTGGGCTATGGCTACACCTTC CASSYGQGLGYGYTF
TRBJ2-1 NA TRBD2 TRBV9 TGTGCCAGCACCCCCAGCGGGAGCCCCTACAATGAGCAGTTCTTC CASTPSGSPYNEQFF
TRBJ2-7 NA NA TRBV23-1 TGCGCCAGCGGAGGGGAGCAACAGCCTAGGAGCTCCTACGAGCAGTACTTC CASGGEQQPRSSYEQYF
TRBJ2-1 NA NA TRBV15 TGTGCCACCAGCAGTAGAAGCGGTCCCCCCTACAATGAGCAGTTCTTC CATSSRSGPPYNEQFF
TRBJ1-1 NA NA TRBV9 TGTGCCAGCAACAACGGGCTGGGGGCGCACACTGAAGCTTTCTTT CASNNGLGAHTEAFF
TRBJ1-1 NA TRBD1 TRBV5-1 TGCGCCAGCAGCAGGGGACAGGAGAACACTGAAGCTTTCTTT CASSRGQENTEAFF
TRBJ1-1 NA TRBD1 TRBV6-5 TGTGCCAGCAGTCCGATGGCAGGGGGAAACCAAGAAGCTTTCTTT CASSPMAGGNQEAFF
TRBJ2-7 NA TRBD1 TRBV5-4 TGTGCCAGCAGAGAGACAGGGGACGAGCAGTACTTC CASRETGDEQYF
TRBJ2-3 NA NA TRBV9 TGTGCCAGCAGCGTAGGCAACAGGGTCCCAGATACGCAGTATTTT CASSVGNRVPDTQYF
TRBJ2-7 NA TRBD1 TRBV14 TGTGCCAGCAGCCAGACCGGGACAGGGACTTCCGAGCAGTACTTC CASSQTGTGTSEQYF
TRBJ2-3 once TRBD2 TRBV19 TGTGCCAGTAGTATGGGGGGGGGCACAGATACGCAGTATTTT CASSMGGGTDTQYF
TRBJ2-1 NA TRBD2 TRBV7-3 TGTGCCAGCAGCCTAGCGGGAGTAAATGAGCAGTTCTTC CASSLAGVNEQFF
TRBJ2-1 few TRBD1 TRBV4-1 TGCGCCAGCAGCCACGGACAGGGAAATGAGCAGTTCTTC CASSHGQGNEQFF
TRBJ1-2 NA TRBD1 TRBV10-3 TGTGCCATCAGTGAGTTTGGGACAGGGAACTATGGCTACACCTTC CAISEFGTGNYGYTF
TRBJ1-5 NA NA TRBV25-1 TGTGCCAGCAGTAGGCAGGGGACTCAGCCCCAGCATTTT CASSRQGTQPQHF
TRBJ1-5 NA NA TRBV15 TGTGCCACCAGCAGAGATCTCCGGGGGGTGGGCAATCAGCCCCAGCATTTT CATSRDLRGVGNQPQHF
TRBJ2-2 NA TRBD2 TRBV5-4 TGTGCCAGCAGCTTGGTGCCTAGCGGGGAGTTCGCGAACACCGGGGAGCTGTTTTTT CASSLVPSGEFANTGELFF
TRBJ1-4 NA TRBD1 TRBV7-2 TGTGCCAGCAGCTTAGATGCCGGGACAGTTTTTTCTGAAAAACTGTTTTTT CASSLDAGTVFSEKLFF
TRBJ1-4 NA NA TRBV6-1 TGTGCCAGCAGTGAAGGGACATATCTGAAAAAACTGTTTTTT CASSEGTYLKKLFF
TRBJ1-1 NA TRBD1 TRBV10-3 TGTGCCATCAGCACGGACAGGGAGCTTAATGAAGCTTTCTTT CAISTDRELNEAFF
TRBJ1-4 NA TRBD1 TRBV14 TGTGCCAGCAGCCCCGGACAGGGGGCTAATGAAAAACTGTTTTTT CASSPGQGANEKLFF
TRBJ1-2 NA NA TRBV5-1 TGCGCCAGCAGCTTGGTACAGGGCTCAAACTCTAACTATGGCTACACCTTC CASSLVQGSNSNYGYTF
TRBJ2-2 NA NA TRBV7-9 TGTGCCAGCAGCTTCCCAGGGCCCGGGGAGCTGTTTTTT CASSFPGPGELFF
TRBJ1-4 NA NA TRBV6-1 TGTGCCAGCAGGCAGGGTTTTGGGAATAATGAAAAACTGTTTTTT CASRQGFGNNEKLFF
TRBJ2-3 NA TRBD1 TRBV11-2 TGTGCCAGCAGCCTCAGGGACAGAACAGATACGCAGTATTTT CASSLRDRTDTQYF
TRBJ1-1 NA NA TRBV10-1 TGCGCCAGCAGTGAGTCCGTGGAGGTCGCCGAAGCTTTCTTT CASSESVEVAEAFF
TRBJ1-3 NA TRBD1 TRBV7-2 TGTGCCAGCAGCTTAGCTGGGACAGCTGGACTGGAAAACACCATATATTTT CASSLAGTAGLENTIYF
TRBJ1-1 NA TRBD1 TRBV6-5 TGTGCCAGCAGTAAACGACAGGGAGCGCACACTGAAGCTTTCTTT CASSKRQGAHTEAFF
TRBJ1-2 NA TRBD1 TRBV9 TGTGCCAGCAGCTCCGGACAGGGAAATGGCTACACCTTC CASSSGQGNGYTF
TRBJ2-1 NA TRBD2 TRBV7-6 TGTGCCAGCAGCCAACAAGCTAGCGGGAGGGCCGCCAATGAGCAGTTCTTC CASSQQASGRAANEQFF
TRBJ1-2 NA NA TRBV6-1 TGTGCCAGCAGCCGGGATCTTAACTATGGCTACACCTTC CASSRDLNYGYTF
TRBJ2-7 NA TRBD1 TRBV5-4 TGTGCCAGCAGCCTTTCGACAGGGGTCCACGAGCAGTACTTC CASSLSTGVHEQYF
TRBJ2-2 NA TRBD2 TRBV4-1 TGCGCCAGCAGCCTTTTTAGCGGGATGAACACCGGGGAGCTGTTTTTT CASSLFSGMNTGELFF
TRBJ2-7 few TRBD1 TRBV4-1 TGCGCCAGCAGCCAAGATAGGGACAGGACCTACGAGCAGTACTTC CASSQDRDRTYEQYF